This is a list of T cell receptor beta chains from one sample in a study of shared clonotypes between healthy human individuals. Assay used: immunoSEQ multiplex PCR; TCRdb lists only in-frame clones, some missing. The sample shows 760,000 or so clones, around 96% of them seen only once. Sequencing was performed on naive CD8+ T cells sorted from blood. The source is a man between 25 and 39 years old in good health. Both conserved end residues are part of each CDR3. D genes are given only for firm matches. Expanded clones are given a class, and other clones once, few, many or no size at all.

CASSHEGPHPDTQYF	TGTGCCAGCAGTCACGAGGGTCCCCACCCAGATACGCAGTATTTT	-	TRBV27	TRBJ2-3	-
CSVGDRDYNEQFF	TGCAGCGTTGGGGACAGAGACTACAATGAGCAGTTCTTC	TRBD1	TRBV29-1	TRBJ2-1	-
CASSQVGQGSLWEQYF	TGCGCCAGCAGCCAAGTAGGACAGGGCTCCCTCTGGGAGCAGTACTTC	TRBD1	TRBV4-1	TRBJ2-7	-
CASSEGVAGFVDTQYF	TGTGCCAGCAGTGAAGGGGTAGCGGGGTTTGTAGATACGCAGTATTTT	TRBD2	TRBV2	TRBJ2-3	-
CASSFHIANYGYTF	TGTGCCAGCAGCTTTCACATCGCAAACTATGGCTACACCTTC	-	TRBV21-1	TRBJ1-2	-
CASSYSQGLNTEAFF	TGTGCCAGCAGTTACTCGCAGGGTCTCAACACTGAAGCTTTCTTT	-	TRBV6-6	TRBJ1-1	-
CASRLGLEQFF	TGTGCCAGCAGACTGGGACTTGAGCAGTTCTTC	-	TRBV7-8	TRBJ2-1	-
CASSTPTSGRAGAYEQYF	TGTGCCAGCAGTACGCCGACTAGCGGGAGGGCCGGTGCATACGAGCAGTACTTC	TRBD2	TRBV27	TRBJ2-7	-
CASSQGGRGLYEQYF	TGCGCCAGCAGCCAGGGCGGGAGAGGCTTATACGAGCAGTACTTC	TRBD2	TRBV4-3	TRBJ2-7	-
CASSFLAGRVWNEQFF	TGTGCCAGCAGCTTCTTAGCGGGAAGGGTATGGAATGAGCAGTTCTTC	TRBD2	TRBV11-2	TRBJ2-1	-
CASSTRTVSYEQYF	TGCGCCAGCAGCACAAGGACAGTCTCCTACGAGCAGTACTTC	-	TRBV5-1	TRBJ2-7	-
CASSERVWAGATYEQYF	TGTGCCAGCAGTGAACGAGTCTGGGCAGGGGCTACCTACGAGCAGTACTTC	-	TRBV6-1	TRBJ2-7	once
CASSLGQGRYEQYF	TGTGCCAGCAGCCTAGGACAGGGGCGATACGAGCAGTACTTC	TRBD1	TRBV5-6	TRBJ2-7	once
CASSFRARSYEQYF	TGTGCCAGCAGCTTCAGGGCCCGCTCCTACGAGCAGTACTTC	-	TRBV13	TRBJ2-7	-
CASSFDWENEKLFF	TGTGCCAGCAGCTTCGACTGGGAGAATGAAAAACTGTTTTTT	-	TRBV7-9	TRBJ1-4	-
CATSSDTTGELFF	TGTGCCACCAGCAGCGACACCACCGGGGAGCTGTTTTTT	-	TRBV15	TRBJ2-2	-
CASSLAYRGASYNEQFF	TGTGCCAGCAGCTTAGCCTACAGGGGGGCCTCCTACAATGAGCAGTTCTTC	TRBD1	TRBV7-6	TRBJ2-1	-
CASSWDSYNEQFF	TGCGCCAGCAGCTGGGACTCCTACAATGAGCAGTTCTTC	-	TRBV5-1	TRBJ2-1	-
CASSYSRERGDTEAFF	TGTGCCAGCAGTTACTCGCGGGAGAGGGGCGATACTGAAGCTTTCTTT	-	TRBV6-6	TRBJ1-1	-
CASEPGQGNNEQFF	TGTGCCAGCGAACCGGGACAGGGAAACAATGAGCAGTTCTTC	TRBD1	TRBV27	TRBJ2-1	-
CASSPQDTGYYGYTF	TGTGCCAGCAGCCCGCAAGACACAGGGTACTATGGCTACACCTTC	-	TRBV11-1	TRBJ1-2	-
CASMQGQDGTDTQYF	TGTGCCAGCATGCAAGGGCAGGACGGCACAGATACGCAGTATTTT	-	TRBV7-9	TRBJ2-3	-
CASSFYGDERPGYTF	TGTGCCAGCAGCTTTTACGGGGATGAACGACCGGGCTACACCTTC	-	TRBV7-9	TRBJ1-2	-
CAWSSPGPDTQYF	TGTGCCTGGAGTTCCCCGGGGCCAGATACGCAGTATTTT	-	TRBV30	TRBJ2-3	-
CASRQKQGAWAEAFF	TGTGCCAGTAGACAAAAACAGGGGGCATGGGCTGAAGCTTTCTTT	TRBD1	TRBV19	TRBJ1-1	-
CASSSRLNTEAFF	TGTGCCAGCAGTTCTAGATTGAACACTGAAGCTTTCTTT	-	TRBV28	TRBJ1-1	once
CASSLPETSNEQFF	TGTGCCAGCAGCTTACCCGAGACGAGTAATGAGCAGTTCTTC	-	TRBV11-2	TRBJ2-1	-
CASSYTGDNYNEQFF	TGTGCCAGCAGTTACACGGGAGACAACTACAATGAGCAGTTCTTC	-	TRBV6-6	TRBJ2-1	-